A selection of T cell receptor beta chains follows, all from one sample in a study of blood T cells in healthy people across ages. TCRdb recomputed calls from the 5' RACE reads with MiXCR, one row per CDR3 protein. The sample lists under 1,000,000 distinct CDR3 sequences; 35% to 60% were seen once. Sequenced material: blood. The receptors were gathered from a man older than 75 in good health. Each CDR3 is given with its conserved first and last residue. Fields, in order: V gene, D gene, J gene, clone size, CDR3 DNA, CDR3 protein. A D gene is named only where the DNA matches it firmly. Clone size is shown for a subset of rows, as once, few, many or a class of expanded clone.

>TRBV7-2|.|TRBJ1-2|.
TGTGCCAGCAGCTTAGTCTTCGAAACGGGCGGCTACACCTTC
CASSLVFETGGYTF
>TRBV28|TRBD1|TRBJ2-7|few
TGTGCCAGCAGTCCTGGACAGGGGGGTCGTTACGAGCAGTACTTC
CASSPGQGGRYEQYF
>TRBV28|TRBD1|TRBJ2-7|once
TGTGCCGGCAGTTCTCGGACAGGGGTGGGATACGAGCAGTACTTC
CAGSSRTGVGYEQYF
>TRBV9|.|TRBJ1-1|.
TGTGCCAGCAGCGTAGTACAGTCAGGGGCTTCGGCCGGGGTAAACACTGAAGCTTTCTTT
CASSVVQSGASAGVNTEAFF
>TRBV7-2|.|TRBJ2-7|.
TGTGCCAGCAGCAGTACGCGGGTATGGGGACAAGAGGCCCAGTACTTC
CASSSTRVWGQEAQYF
>TRBV20-1|TRBD1|TRBJ2-5|.
TGCAGTGCTCGTCAGGGGGCGGGTGGAGAGACCCAGTACTTC
CSARQGAGGETQYF
>TRBV20-1|.|TRBJ2-1|.
TGCAGTGCTAGGAACCAGGAGAACAATGAGCAGTTCTTC
CSARNQENNEQFF
>TRBV5-1|TRBD2|TRBJ2-5|few
TGCGCCAGCAGTACTAGCGGGTCTAGGGAGACCCAGTACTTC
CASSTSGSRETQYF
>TRBV12-3/TRBV12-4|.|TRBJ2-1|.
TGTGCCAGCAGGGGGGACTCACCGGCCAATGAGCAGTTCTTC
CASRGDSPANEQFF
>TRBV20-1|.|TRBJ1-1|few
TGCAGTGCTATAAGGGTGAACACTGAAGCTTTCTTT
CSAIRVNTEAFF
>TRBV21-1|.|TRBJ2-3|.
TGTGCCAGCAGCAAAAAGTTAGCGGGAGGGAACGCAGATACGCAGTATTTT
CASSKKLAGGNADTQYF
>TRBV5-1|TRBD1|TRBJ1-1|few
TGCGCCAGCAGCTTGGACCGACAGGGGGCTTTCTTT
CASSLDRQGAFF
>TRBV12-3/TRBV12-4|TRBD1|TRBJ1-4|.
TGTGCCAGCAGTTTAACAGGGACAGGGGGAAAGGAAAAACTGTTTTTT
CASSLTGTGGKEKLFF
>TRBV15|TRBD2|TRBJ2-3|.
TGTGCCACCAGCGGGGGACTAGCGGGAAGGGCAGATACGCAGTATTTT
CATSGGLAGRADTQYF
>TRBV27|.|TRBJ1-2|.
TGTGCCAGCAGTTTATTCTCGGGGGCTCCCTATGGCTACACCTTC
CASSLFSGAPYGYTF
>TRBV7-2|.|TRBJ1-6|few
TGTGCCAGCACCCTGGCCACGGAAACTTCACCCCTCCACTTT
CASTLATETSPLHF
>TRBV5-1|.|TRBJ1-2|.
TGCGCCAGCAGCTTGGTCGCGAATTCTAACTATGGCTACACCTTC
CASSLVANSNYGYTF
>TRBV7-2|TRBD2|TRBJ2-7|once
TGTGCCAGCAGCTTAGGGACTAGCCAGACCGAGCAGTACTTC
CASSLGTSQTEQYF
>TRBV7-9|.|TRBJ2-7|few
TGTGCCAGCAGCTTAGGGAGGTTAGCGCTGAGCTCCTACAATGAGCAGTACTTC
CASSLGRLALSSYNEQYF
>TRBV7-2|.|TRBJ2-1|few
TGTGCCAGCAGCTCATTAGAAGGGGAGCAGTTCTTC
CASSSLEGEQFF
>TRBV10-3|TRBD1|TRBJ2-3|.
TGTGCCACACAGGGGCGACGCACAGATACGCAGTATTTT
CATQGRRTDTQYF
>TRBV29-1|TRBD1|TRBJ2-5|.
TGCAGCGTTGAGACAGGGTCGGAGACCCAGTACTTC
CSVETGSETQYF
>TRBV20-1|.|TRBJ2-3|many
TGCAGTGCTAGACCAAGGGACCGGAACACAGATACGCAGTATTTT
CSARPRDRNTDTQYF
>TRBV29-1|.|TRBJ2-3|few
TGCAGCTTCTTAAGACACGGCACAGATACGCAGTATTTT
CSFLRHGTDTQYF
>TRBV29-1|.|TRBJ2-7|many
TGCAGCGTGTCCGACCTTAGAGAAAACTACGAGCAGTACTTC
CSVSDLRENYEQYF
>TRBV5-1|.|TRBJ1-2|.
TGCGCCAGCAGCTCAGGGGCTGGGATCTATGGCTACACCTTC
CASSSGAGIYGYTF
>TRBV12-3/TRBV12-4|.|TRBJ2-4|.
TGTGCCAGCACCCCGGGACTGGGTAAAAACATTCAGTACTTC
CASTPGLGKNIQYF
>TRBV29-1|TRBD2|TRBJ2-5|.
TGCAGCGTTGATCGGCGGGGAGGGACTAGCTACGAGACCCAGTACTTC
CSVDRRGGTSYETQYF
>TRBV6-2/TRBV6-3|TRBD1|TRBJ2-4|.
TGTGCCAGCAGGGGGACAGGACAAGAGGCCCAGTACTTC
CASRGTGQEAQYF
>TRBV5-1|.|TRBJ2-3|few
TGCGCCAGCAGTTATAACGGTCCAGATACGCAGTATTTT
CASSYNGPDTQYF
>TRBV18|TRBD2|TRBJ2-7|.
TGTGCCAGCTCACCAAACGGACTAGCCTACGAGCAGTACTTC
CASSPNGLAYEQYF
>TRBV7-2|.|TRBJ1-5|.
TGTGCCAGCAGCTTAGTGGCAGGGTTTCAGCCCCAGCATTTT
CASSLVAGFQPQHF
>TRBV28|.|TRBJ2-1|few
TGTGCCAGCAGATATCAAAGCGGTCACAATGAGCAGTTCTTC
CASRYQSGHNEQFF
>TRBV29-1|TRBD1|TRBJ2-7|.
TGCAGCGTCAGGACAGGGGGCAAAGAGCAGTACTTC
CSVRTGGKEQYF
>TRBV6-6|TRBD1|TRBJ2-5|.
TGTGCCAGCAGTTACCGGGACAGCGGTTTAGAGCAGTACTTC
CASSYRDSGLEQYF
>TRBV24-1|.|TRBJ2-1|.
TGTGCCACCAGTGATCTCCGGGGATACCATGAGCAGTTCTTC
CATSDLRGYHEQFF
>TRBV6-2/TRBV6-3|TRBD2|TRBJ2-1|.
TGTGCCAGCAGTGGTCTGCGCGGGAGGGCCGGTAATGAGCAGTTCTTC
CASSGLRGRAGNEQFF
>TRBV5-1|.|TRBJ2-7|many
TGCGCCAGCAGCCCCTGGATCACGGGTCGGAGCTCCTACGAGCAGTACTTC
CASSPWITGRSSYEQYF
>TRBV12-3/TRBV12-4|.|TRBJ2-5|many
TGTGCCAGCAGTTTTAAAGGCGAGACCCAGTACTTC
CASSFKGETQYF
>TRBV4-2|.|TRBJ2-7|many
TGCGCCAGCAGCCAAGACGGATACGAGCAGTACTTC
CASSQDGYEQYF
>TRBV7-9|.|TRBJ2-3|.
TGTGCCAGCAGCTTAATATCTAGCACAGATACGCAGTATTTT
CASSLISSTDTQYF
>TRBV7-7|.|TRBJ1-2|few
TGTGCTAGCCCTTCAGGGGTAGGCGGCTACACCTTC
CASPSGVGGYTF